The source of this T cell receptor beta chain is a study of T cell responses to AZD1222 COVID-19 vaccine. Study-level points and caveats: Sampling captured repertoires only after the peak T cell response. Donors were mostly white British, more females; clonal diversity possibly underestimated.

On this clone itself: As yet, its antigen is unknown.

Trimming took 4 bases from V and 0 from J; bases not matched to a gene: 5. This CDR3 is 17 amino acids long. Germline values: CDR1 SNHLY, CDR2 FYNNEI. Measured with immunoSEQ multiplex PCR; TCRdb has only the in-frame clones, and not every one. The table records some 100,000 clones, 88% of them present only once. The V gene is TRBV2, the J gene TRBJ2-2; TRBD2 matches 10 bases. The sequence was obtained from an adult who received the AZD1222 COVID-19 vaccine. The sequences come from peripheral blood, collected 28 days after the second AZD1222 dose. The CDR3 nucleotides read TGTGCCAGCAGTGTCGCTAGCGGGAGTGCGAACACCGGGGAGCTGTTTTTT. It encodes CASSVASGSANTGELFF. The full variable domain, its missing parts supplied by reference TRBV2 and TRBJ2-2, is EPEVTQTPSHQVTQMGQEVILRCVPISNHLYFYWYRQILGQKVEFLVSFYNNEISEKSEIFDDQFSVERPDGSNFTLKIRSTKLEDSAMYFCASSVASGSANTGELFFGEGSRLTVL.